This TCR beta chain was sequenced during a study of OX40 agonist ivuxolimab in advanced cancers. About the study: It was permissible to have had prior anti-PD-1, anti-PD-L1 or anti-CTLA-4 therapy, and about 40% had some. Partial responses were achieved by three patients, one with hepatocellular carcinoma and two with cutaneous melanoma.

Libraries were prepared by immunoSEQ multiplex PCR; TCRdb keeps only in-frame clonotypes and omits some of them. The sample lists some 35,000 clones, around four fifths seen once, with about 35% in the top ten. Findings and limits, study-wide: CD4+ and CD8+ blood T cells expanded clonally by week 6 at 0.1 to 3.0 mg/kg.

As to this clone: Its antigen remains unidentified.

The sample here was CD4+ or CD8+ T cells sorted from blood, taken in a trial of the OX40 agonist ivuxolimab. The TCR was taken from an adult with an advanced solid tumor such as melanoma, head and neck, liver or kidney cancer.

The CDR3 bases are TGTGCCAGCAGCCCGGACGGGCCTACTGGAGCCACCGGGGAGCTGTTTTTT. Translation gives CASSPDGPTGATGELFF. The V call is TRBV11-3, the J call TRBJ2-2; D is ambiguous. V was clipped by 5 bases and J by 4 bases, with 20 bases between them. The CDR3 sequence is 17 residues long. CDR1 is SGHNT and CDR2 is YENEEA in the germline V gene. Full variable domain (missing parts from reference TRBV11-3 and TRBJ2-2): EAGVVQSPRYKIIEKKQPVAFWCNPISGHNTLYWYLQNLGQGPELLIRYENEEAVDDSQLPKDRFSAERLKGVDSTLKIQPAELGDSAVYLCASSPDGPTGATGELFFGEGSRLTVL.